Listed below are T cell receptor beta chains from one sample, sequenced in a study of blood T cell repertoires in COVID-19. TCRdb keeps only in-frame clones here, not all; method: immunoSEQ multiplex PCR. The repertoire holds about 190,000 clones, about 88% seen once, with around 23% in the top ten. Sequenced sample: PBMCs or T cells enriched from blood (not recorded which). All receptors come from a woman aged 40 to 55 in a cohort exposed to, infected with or recovered from COVID-19 (not recorded which). The conserved cysteine and the conserved F or W are not part of the CDR3 here. Fields, in order: V gene, J gene, CDR3 length, CDR3 protein.

v_gene: TRBV28; j_gene: TRBJ2-1; len: 14; CDR3aa: ASSPLAGGTYNEQF
v_gene: TRBV4-1; j_gene: TRBJ1-3; len: 12; CDR3aa: ASRKTDSGNTIY
v_gene: TRBV7-2; j_gene: TRBJ1-2; len: 10; CDR3aa: ASSPGGDPRT
v_gene: TRBV4-1; j_gene: TRBJ2-4; len: 17; CDR3aa: ASSPGLADLMRRKNIQY
v_gene: TRBV25-1; j_gene: TRBJ2-1; len: 14; CDR3aa: ASLLGGRNNYNEQF
v_gene: TRBV3-1/TRBV3-2; j_gene: TRBJ1-4; len: 12; CDR3aa: ASSLGTYAGKLF
v_gene: TRBV9; j_gene: TRBJ2-5; len: 13; CDR3aa: ASSPRTSGTETQY
v_gene: TRBV25-1; j_gene: TRBJ2-1; len: 12; CDR3aa: ASSPGQAINEQF
v_gene: TRBV29-1; j_gene: TRBJ1-1; len: 11; CDR3aa: SVDLAENTEAF
v_gene: TRBV9; j_gene: TRBJ2-7; len: 14; CDR3aa: ASSVVGGSGRYEQY
v_gene: TRBV7-2; j_gene: TRBJ1-3; len: 17; CDR3aa: ASSLAGTDSANSGNTIY
v_gene: TRBV5-4; j_gene: TRBJ2-3; len: 11; CDR3aa: ASSAGFEDTQY